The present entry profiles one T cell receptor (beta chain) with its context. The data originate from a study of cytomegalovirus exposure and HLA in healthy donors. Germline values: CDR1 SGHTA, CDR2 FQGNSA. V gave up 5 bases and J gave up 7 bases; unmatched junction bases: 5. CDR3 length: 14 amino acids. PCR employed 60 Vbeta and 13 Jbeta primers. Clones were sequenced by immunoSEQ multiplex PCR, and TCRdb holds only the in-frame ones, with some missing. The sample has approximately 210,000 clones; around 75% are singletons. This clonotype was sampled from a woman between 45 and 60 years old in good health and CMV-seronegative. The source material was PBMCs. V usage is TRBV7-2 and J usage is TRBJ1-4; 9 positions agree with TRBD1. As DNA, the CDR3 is TGTGCCAGCAGCCGACAGGGGGGCGGTGAAAAACTGTTTTTT. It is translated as CASSRQGGGEKLFF.